The 30 T cell receptor beta chains reported below all come from one sample, sequenced in a study of T cell responses to AZD1222 COVID-19 vaccine. The method was immunoSEQ multiplex PCR; TCRdb's version includes in-frame clones alone and lacks a portion of them. The sample holds about 150,000 clones; approximately 87% are singletons and the top ten take approximately 5.1%. Sequencing used peripheral blood, obtained on day 0 of MenACWY control vaccination. These receptors were obtained from an adult in good health.

The J gene is TRBJ2-7, the V gene TRBV6-5; TRBD1 aligns across 9 bases. The CDR3 is 14 amino acids. CDR1 is MNHEY, CDR2 SVGAGI, per germline. Germline trimming cut 4 bases from V and 1 base from J; bases unmatched to any gene: 2. DNA of the CDR3: TGTGCCAGCAGTTCCGGGACAGGGTCCTACGAGCAGTACGTC. Its protein is CASSSGTGSYEQYV.

This clone was counted once. J is TRBJ1-2 and V is TRBV11-2; 8 bases are a match to TRBD1. The CDR3 consists of 17 residues. The junction had 16 bases not matched to a gene; V was cut back by 3 bases and J by 7 bases. The germline V gene encodes CDR1 SGHAT and CDR2 FQNNGV. CDR3 sequence: CASSFTHGTGSWGGYTF. The CDR3 DNA reads as TGTGCCAGCAGCTTCACCCACGGGACAGGTTCTTGGGGTGGCTACACCTTC.

The J gene is TRBJ1-1, the V gene TRBV19; D possibly corresponds to TRBD1 (6 bases). The germline V and J ends were trimmed by 6 bases and 7 bases, with 15 bases remaining between them. The CDR3 is 13 residues long. CDR1 LNHDA and CDR2 SQIVND come from the germline V gene (reference sequence). The CDR3 DNA reads as TGTGCCAGTAGGCCCGGGGGCTATGGTGAAGCTTTCTTT. The encoded protein is CASRPGGYGEAFF.

The rearrangement uses TRBV13 and TRBJ2-5, with D uncertain. CDR1 and CDR2 from the germline V gene are PRHDT and FYEKMQ (reference sequence). There are 12 residues in the CDR3. With 5 bases removed from V and 5 bases from J, the gap between germline ends came to 9 bases. In DNA, the CDR3 is TGTGCCAGCAGCCTACGTTCGGAGACCCAGTACTTC. This sequence encodes CASSLRSETQYF.

This chain uses TRBV6-5 with TRBJ2-5; TRBD2 is a possible D gene (7 bases). The CDR3 is 14 amino acids. CDR1 MNHEY and CDR2 SVGAGI come from the germline V gene. Trimming removed 6 bases at V and 5 bases at J, with 16 bases between. The CDR3 loop is CASSRAGAQETQYF. DNA of the CDR3: TGTGCCAGCAGCCGCGCGGGGGCTCAGGAGACCCAGTACTTC.

V usage is TRBV5-6 and J usage is TRBJ2-1; no clear D gene. This CDR3 spans 11 amino acids. Trimming cost V 4 bases and J 6 bases, with 5 bases left between them. Germline CDR1 reads SGHDT; CDR2 reads YYEEEE. For the CDR3, the DNA is TGTGCCAGCAGCATCACCAATGAGCAGTTCTTC. It encodes CASSITNEQFF.

The J gene is TRBJ2-7, the V gene TRBV19; the match to TRBD1 covers 7 bases. With 5 bases clipped from V and 3 bases from J, the junction kept 4 bases outside the gene matches. CDR1 is LNHDA and CDR2 is SQIVND in the germline V gene (reference sequence). There are 13 residues in the CDR3. CDR3 in DNA: TGTGCCAGTAGTCGGGGACAGCTCTACGAGCAGTACGTC. Amino acid sequence: CASSRGQLYEQYV.

The V and J genes are TRBV7-2 and TRBJ1-5; D call uncertain. Trimming removed 3 bases at V and 7 bases at J, with 10 bases between. This CDR3 comprises 13 residues. Germline CDR1 SGHTA, CDR2 FQGNSA. Here the CDR3 DNA reads TGTGCCAGCAGCTTGCGGGTGGGCCAGCCCCAGCATTTT. Its protein is CASSLRVGQPQHF.

V is TRBV5-4 and J is TRBJ2-5, with 7 bases that match TRBD1. The CDR3 has 14 amino acids. CDR1 is SGHNT, CDR2 YYREEE, per germline (reference sequence). The junction had 3 bases not matched to a gene; V was cut back by 3 bases and J by 1 base. Here the CDR3 reads CASSSGTAQETQYF. In nucleotides, the CDR3 is TGTGCCAGCAGCTCCGGGACAGCCCAAGAGACCCAGTACTTC.

V gene TRBV28 combines with J gene TRBJ1-5; D gene uncertain. Germline CDR1 is MDHEN and CDR2 is SYDVKM. The CDR3 spans 12 residues. The V and J ends lost 4 bases and 5 bases respectively, with 6 bases between them. The chain's CDR3 is CASSWGDQPQHF. The CDR3 bases are TGTGCCAGCAGTTGGGGAGATCAGCCCCAGCATTTT.

The V call is TRBV28, the J call TRBJ1-1, with D hard to call. Trimming removed 11 bases at V and 5 bases at J, with 12 bases between. The germline V gene encodes CDR1 MDHEN and CDR2 SYDVKM. The CDR3 is 11 residues long. The CDR3 sequence: CAARGGTEAFF. In DNA, the CDR3 is TGTGCCGCCCGGGGTGGGACTGAAGCTTTCTTT.

V usage is TRBV4-3 and J usage is TRBJ2-1; 8 bases line up with TRBD2. Unmatched junction bases numbered 2, after V lost 1 base and J lost 0 bases. This CDR3 has 16 residues. The germline V gene has CDR1 LGHNA and CDR2 YSLEER. The CDR3 region has the DNA TGCGCCAGCAGCCAAGTCCGGGAGGGCTCCTACAATGAGCAGTTCTTC. Residues: CASSQVREGSYNEQFF.

The chain is built from TRBV6-1 and TRBJ1-2, with TRBD1 identical over 9 bases. This CDR3 has 15 residues. Per the germline V gene, CDR1 is MNHNS and CDR2 is SASEGT. V shed 2 bases, J shed 6 bases, and the junction held 7 bases outside the gene matches. The CDR3 here is CASSENAGQGNGYTF. The DNA of the CDR3 is TGTGCCAGCAGTGAAAACGCGGGACAGGGTAATGGCTACACCTTC.

The rearrangement links TRBV5-6 to TRBJ2-3; D is perhaps TRBD1 (5 bases). The CDR3 consists of 17 residues. V lost 2 bases and J lost 2, with 18 bases in between. Germline V gives CDR1 SGHDT, CDR2 YYEEEE. The CDR3, as DNA: TGTGCCAGCAGCTTCTTCCAGGGCGGATCGACCACAGATACGCAGTATTTT. Protein product: CASSFFQGGSTTDTQYF. Full variable domain (outside the CDR3, taken from reference TRBV5-6 and TRBJ2-3): DAGVTQSPTHLIKTRGQQVTLRCSPKSGHDTVSWYQQALGQGPQFIFQYYEEEERQRGNFPDRFSGHQFPNYSSELNVNALLLGDSALYLCASSFFQGGSTTDTQYFGPGTRLTVL.

This chain links TRBV18 with TRBJ2-1; 10 nucleotides align to TRBD1. Germline V gene data show CDR1 as KGHSH and CDR2 as LQKENI. The junction had 8 bases not matched to a gene; V was cut back by 2 bases and J by 7 bases. This CDR3 spans 16 amino acids. The CDR3 sequence: CASSPATGQGINEQFF. DNA of the CDR3: TGTGCCAGCTCACCAGCCACGGGACAGGGGATAAATGAGCAGTTCTTC. Combining the CDR3 with reference TRBV18 and TRBJ2-1 gives the whole variable domain NAGVMQNPRHLVRRRGQEARLRCSPMKGHSHVYWYRQLPEEGLKFMVYLQKENIIDESGMPKERFSAEFPKEGPSILRIQQVVRGDSAAYFCASSPATGQGINEQFFGPGTRLTVL.

V and J are TRBV28 and TRBJ2-3, with TRBD2 matching 7 bases. V shed 2 bases and J 5 bases; nucleotides not matched to a gene: 10. From germline, CDR1 is MDHEN and CDR2 SYDVKM. The CDR3 is 16 amino acids. The CDR3 protein is CASSLLSGVVRDTQYF. The DNA for the CDR3 is TGTGCCAGCAGTTTACTCAGCGGGGTTGTTCGAGATACGCAGTATTTT.

The rearrangement links TRBV7-3 to TRBJ2-2, with 9 bases fitting TRBD1. Germline lookup yields CDR1 SGHTA and CDR2 FQGTGA. The CDR3 length is 15 residues. Trimming cost V 6 bases and J 6 bases; bases outside gene matches: 8. The CDR3 bases are TGTGCCAGCAGAGCCGGGACAGGGTCATCCGGGGAGCTGTTTTTT. It specifies CASRAGTGSSGELFF. The full variable domain, its missing parts supplied by reference TRBV7-3 and TRBJ2-2, is GAGVSQTPSNKVTEKGKYVELRCDPISGHTALYWYRQSLGQGPEFLIYFQGTGAADDSGLPNDRFFAVRPEGSVSTLKIQRTERGDSAVYLCASRAGTGSSGELFFGEGSRLTVL.

The rearrangement uses TRBV5-1 and TRBJ1-1, with no clear D. There are 14 residues in the CDR3. Trimming removed 0 bases at V and 1 base at J, with 7 bases between. Germline V CDR1 and CDR2: SGHRS, YFSETQ. CDR3 loop: CASSLGLPNTEAFF. CDR3 bases: TGCGCCAGCAGCTTGGGTCTTCCGAACACTGAAGCTTTCTTT.

This chain joins TRBV14 and TRBJ2-1; possibly TRBD2 for D (6 bases). V was clipped by 4 bases and J by 8 bases, with 15 bases between them. The CDR3 consists of 14 residues. Germline CDR1 reads SGHDN; CDR2 reads FVKESK. The CDR3 sequence is CASSLRESFDEQFF. The CDR3 DNA sequence: TGTGCCAGCAGCCTACGGGAGTCGTTCGATGAGCAGTTCTTC.

This clone was observed a single time. J is TRBJ2-2 and V is TRBV7-9; 12 positions agree with TRBD1. The ends lost 3 bases at V and 7 bases at J; junction bases unmatched: 6. CDR1 and CDR2 from the germline V gene are SEHNR and FQNEAQ (reference sequence). The CDR3 length is 16 residues. CDR3 amino acids: CASSLGGTGGVGELFF. CDR3 DNA: TGTGCCAGCAGCTTGGGCGGGACAGGGGGCGTCGGGGAGCTGTTTTTT. Looking up the rest from reference TRBV7-9 and TRBJ2-2 gives the full variable domain: DTGVSQNPRHKITKRGQNVTFRCDPISEHNRLYWYRQTLGQGPEFLTYFQNEAQLEKSRLLSDRFSAERPKGSFSTLEIQRTEQGDSAMYLCASSLGGTGGVGELFFGEGSRLTVL.

This sequence joins TRBV24-1 and TRBJ2-7, with 13 bases aligning to TRBD2. V lost 6 bases and J lost 3; bases outside the gene matches: 10. This CDR3 has 17 amino acids. Germline V lookup: CDR1 KGHDR, CDR2 SFDVKD. The CDR3 sequence is CATSLRGLAGDHYEQYV. In nucleotides, the CDR3 is TGTGCCACCAGTCTTCGCGGACTAGCGGGGGACCACTACGAGCAGTACGTC.

The chain joins TRBV9 to TRBJ1-2; TRBD1 might be the D (5 bases). This CDR3 spans 13 amino acids. Per the germline V gene, CDR1 is SGDLS and CDR2 is YYNGEE. V was shortened by 6 bases and J by 6 bases, with 15 bases between the two germline ends. The CDR3 protein is CASKGAPADGYTF. The CDR3 DNA reads TGTGCCAGCAAAGGGGCACCGGCCGATGGCTACACCTTC.

V and J are TRBV5-5 and TRBJ1-5; D possibly corresponds to TRBD1 (5 bases). Trimming left V 3 bases short and J 0 bases short, with 7 bases between. The germline V gene encodes CDR1 SGHKS and CDR2 YYEKEE (reference sequence). CDR3 length: 14 amino acids. CDR3 DNA: TGTGCCAGCAGCTGGGGGAATAGCAATCAGCCCCAGCATTTT. Translation: CASSWGNSNQPQHF.

This chain joins TRBV18 and TRBJ2-2; no clear D. CDR1 KGHSH and CDR2 LQKENI come from the germline V gene. The CDR3 contains 15 residues. V shed 3 bases and J shed 2 bases, with 10 bases lying between them. CDR3 DNA: TGTGCCAGCTCACCTCGGGTTTCCAACACCGGGGAGCTGTTTTTT. It is translated as CASSPRVSNTGELFF.

This clone was seen just once. The chain uses TRBV28 and TRBJ2-7; D gene unclear. The germline CDR1 and CDR2 sequences are MDHEN and SYDVKM. The CDR3 is 13 residues long. The V and J ends lost 3 bases and 3 bases respectively, with 9 bases between them. The CDR3 reads CASSFAPLYEQYF. The CDR3 DNA sequence: TGTGCCAGCAGTTTTGCGCCTCTCTACGAGCAGTACTTC.

The V call is TRBV27, the J call TRBJ1-4; 8 bases line up with TRBD1. In germline, CDR1 is MNHEY, CDR2 SMNVEV (reference sequence). The CDR3 length is 15 residues. V was pared by 8 bases and J by 12 bases, with 17 bases of the junction left unmatched. The CDR3 here is CASGHLWDRQTELFF. The DNA for the CDR3 is TGTGCCAGCGGACATCTATGGGACAGGCAAACGGAACTGTTTTTT.

V and J are TRBV27 and TRBJ1-2; D is possibly TRBD1 (5 bases). The CDR3 runs 14 residues. Trimming pared 8 bases from V and 4 bases from J, leaving 17 bases between. Germline lookup yields CDR1 MNHEY and CDR2 SMNVEV (reference sequence). The CDR3 spells CASRRGVIPYGYTF. CDR3 in DNA: TGTGCCAGCCGCAGAGGGGTGATCCCCTATGGCTACACCTTC.

The chain has TRBV19 and TRBJ1-1; D might be TRBD1 (6 bases). This CDR3 contains 13 residues. The V gene lost 10 bases and the J gene lost 5 bases, with 17 bases spanning the gap. Germline assignment: CDR1 LNHDA and CDR2 SQIVND (reference sequence). CDR3 bases: TGTGCCACCGAGGCAGGGGTTATGACTGAAGCTTTCTTT. It codes for CATEAGVMTEAFF. Variable domain in full (rest from reference TRBV19 and TRBJ1-1): DGGITQSPKYLFRKEGQNVTLSCEQNLNHDAMYWYRQDPGQGLRLIYYSQIVNDFQKGDIAEGYSVSREKKESFPLTVTSAQKNPTAFYLCATEAGVMTEAFFGQGTRLTVV.

Here the CDR3 DNA reads TGTGCCACCAGCCCGGGACACACCTACGAGCAGTACTTC. Residues: CATSPGHTYEQYF. J is TRBJ2-7 and V is TRBV24-1; possibly TRBD1 for D (6 bases). CDR3 length: 13 amino acids. Between the trimmed V and J ends, which lost 7 bases and 2 bases, there was a span of 11 bases. Germline V gene lookup returns CDR1 KGHDR and CDR2 SFDVKD.

This clone was detected once. V is TRBV6-4 and J is TRBJ1-1, with a possible D match to TRBD1 (5 bases). CDR3 length: 17 amino acids. Trimming pared 5 bases from V and 0 bases from J, leaving 19 bases between. The germline gives CDR1 MRHNA, CDR2 SNTAGT. The CDR3 loop is CASSPRGRANMNTEAFF. The CDR3 DNA sequence: TGTGCCAGCAGTCCGCGGGGCAGGGCGAATATGAACACTGAAGCTTTCTTT.